Listed below are T cell receptor beta chains from one sample, sequenced in a study of Ad26.COV2.S vaccination and SARS-CoV-2 variants. Assay used: immunoSEQ multiplex PCR; TCRdb lists only in-frame clones, some missing. The sample yields around 370,000 clones, about 85% seen once. The material was peripheral blood, obtained in a trial of Ad26.COV2.S vaccine versus placebo. These TCRs come from a person between 18 and 60 years old who received the Ad26.COV2.S COVID-19 vaccine or a placebo. Each CDR3 is given with its conserved first and last residue. The D gene is left open where the match is weak.

J: TRBJ2-3
D: TRBD1
V: TRBV18
CDR3: CASSLGQGATDTQYF

J: TRBJ2-2
D: .
V: TRBV6-5
CDR3: CASRTSGELFF

J: TRBJ1-4
D: .
V: TRBV3-1/TRBV3-2
CDR3: CASSHRGRNEKLFF

J: TRBJ1-2
D: .
V: TRBV6-1
CDR3: CASSEEGSYGYTF

J: TRBJ1-5
D: TRBD1
V: TRBV28
CDR3: CASSFARQGWNQPQHF

J: TRBJ2-3
D: TRBD2
V: TRBV6-2/TRBV6-3
CDR3: CASSPPPLAGGPDTQYF

J: TRBJ2-7
D: .
V: TRBV18
CDR3: CASSRSRTGSTYEQYF

J: TRBJ2-1
D: .
V: TRBV12-3/TRBV12-4
CDR3: CASSHIYNEQFF

J: TRBJ1-1
D: .
V: TRBV7-8
CDR3: CASSLGSGNRNTEAFF

J: TRBJ1-2
D: TRBD1
V: TRBV7-7
CDR3: CASRPLQGARGYTF

J: TRBJ2-1
D: TRBD2
V: TRBV3-1/TRBV3-2
CDR3: CASSEAGTSYNEQFF

J: TRBJ2-3
D: TRBD2
V: TRBV2
CDR3: CASSRGSSGSWTDTQYF

J: TRBJ1-3
D: .
V: TRBV3-1/TRBV3-2
CDR3: CASSQGLHFSGNTIYF

J: TRBJ1-4
D: TRBD1
V: TRBV5-4
CDR3: CASSWGQEDNEKLFF

J: TRBJ2-1
D: TRBD1
V: TRBV5-1
CDR3: CASSYGQGVSDEQFF

J: TRBJ2-1
D: TRBD1
V: TRBV27
CDR3: CASHLGDRGRGVKFF

J: TRBJ2-6
D: .
V: TRBV29-1
CDR3: CSVEDGSGANVLTF

J: TRBJ2-7
D: .
V: TRBV19
CDR3: CASSIEGLSYEQYF

J: TRBJ1-5
D: .
V: TRBV2
CDR3: CASRDVQGYQPQHF

J: TRBJ2-3
D: .
V: TRBV3-1/TRBV3-2
CDR3: CASSQDKRTTDTQYF

J: TRBJ2-7
D: .
V: TRBV29-1
CDR3: CSVEVGPFEQYF

J: TRBJ1-1
D: .
V: TRBV5-1
CDR3: CASSPGGSTEAFF

J: TRBJ2-2
D: TRBD2
V: TRBV7-7
CDR3: CASSVLAVTNTGELFF

J: TRBJ1-3
D: TRBD1
V: TRBV7-2
CDR3: CASSLGQGAFGNTIYF

J: TRBJ2-1
D: .
V: TRBV6-2/TRBV6-3
CDR3: CASSYRRSPYNEQFF

J: TRBJ1-2
D: TRBD1
V: TRBV6-2/TRBV6-3
CDR3: CASSYTGAYGYTF